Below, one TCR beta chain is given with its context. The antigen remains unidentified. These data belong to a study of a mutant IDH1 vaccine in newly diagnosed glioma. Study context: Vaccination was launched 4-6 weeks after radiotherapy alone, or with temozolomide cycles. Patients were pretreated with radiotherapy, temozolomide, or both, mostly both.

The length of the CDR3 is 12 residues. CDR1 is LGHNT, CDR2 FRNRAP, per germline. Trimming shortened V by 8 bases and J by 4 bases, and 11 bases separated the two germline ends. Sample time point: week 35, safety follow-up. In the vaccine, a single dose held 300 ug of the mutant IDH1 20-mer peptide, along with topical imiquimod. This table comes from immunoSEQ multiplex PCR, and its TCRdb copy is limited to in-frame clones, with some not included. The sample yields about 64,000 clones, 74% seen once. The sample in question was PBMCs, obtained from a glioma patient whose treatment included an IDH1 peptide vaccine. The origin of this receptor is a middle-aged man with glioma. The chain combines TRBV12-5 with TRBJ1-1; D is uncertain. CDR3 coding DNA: TGTGCTAGTCGGGGTCCGGGCACTGAAGCTTTCTTT. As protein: CASRGPGTEAFF.